This TCR beta chain was captured in a study of CD8+CD57+ T cells in acquired aplastic anemia. Study context: On average, sorted CD4+ and CD8+ cells gave roughly 3 ug of DNA.

Whole-study results and caveats: Patients were compared with controls for CD8+ Simpson's diversity, and no significant difference emerged.

This clonotype was seen a handful of times. Its antigen is unknown. The junction and the germline gene differ at one end; a read error may be behind it. This CDR3 contains 16 residues. The germline CDR1 and CDR2 sequences are LGHNT and FRNRAP. Genomic DNA acted as the template from which TCR beta VDJ combination and CDR3 sequence profiling were carried out. TCRdb recomputed calls from the reads with MiXCR, one row per CDR3 protein. The sample has about 220,000 distinct CDR3 sequences; 30% to 35% are singletons. Material: sorted CD4+, CD8+, or CD8+CD57+ T cells (not recorded which) from PBMCs. This clonotype was sampled from a human donor in good health, serving as a control. V usage is TRBV12-5 and J usage is TRBJ2-7; unclear D gene. The CDR3 bases are TGTGCTGGTGGTTTGGTACTGGCGGTGAGCTCCTACGAGCAGTACTTC. Protein: CAGGLVLAVSSYEQYF.